The sequence of this T cell receptor beta chain was determined in a study of blood T cell repertoires in COVID-19 (dated by TCRdb to about 2020). With respect to the entire study: Samples covering the acute and convalescent phases of COVID-19 were provided by collaborators in the United States, Italy and Spain. The material from the prospective study consisted of cDNA or gDNA derived from T cells, B-cell-depleted T cells, or PBMCs. The dataset comprised deeply sampled blood TCRbeta repertoires from subjects exposed to, actively infected with, or recovered from COVID-19. The repertoires were made available in a free public database intended to serve as a resource for research on the immune response to SARS-CoV-2. Samples were obtained from the ongoing ImmuneRACE study (first 160 participants) and from about 1,300 subjects provided by 6 global collaborators. The sample metadata nearly always contained a de-identified subject ID, COVID-19 status, age in years and sex. Where available, HLA class I and class II types were obtained from metadata supplied by the sample provider rather than from assay-based typing. Overall results and qualifications from the work: The quantity of clinical and demographic metadata differed by source and by participant and was supplied without curation.

The immunoSEQ Assay, a bias-controlled multiplex PCR, was used to amplify TCRbeta CDR3 regions from genomic DNA. The paper's processing steps were these. The number of nucleated cells in each sample was estimated by amplification of reference gene primers within the assay. Sequence reads were collapsed and filtered to measure the absolute abundance of every unique TCRbeta CDR3 rearrangement. For each sample, productive Simpson clonality was calculated by taking the square root of Simpson's diversity index across productive rearrangements. TCRdb obtained this table from immuneACCESS and retained in-frame rearrangements with V and J assigned. These tables miss some clones; where compared with another copy, unresolved V genes account for less than half of the shortfall, and the remainder is unexplained. V, J and clone size are those of that table, while D and trimming were read from the DNA. The table for this sample lists about 210,000 clones; roughly 78% of them were counted only once. Roughly 12% of the sample lies in the top ten.

A word on this clone: The antigen this receptor binds is unknown. Within one base of it there is no much larger clone, and no base qualities were kept.

The collaborating institutions used their own protocols to collect whole blood in K2EDTA tubes. For TCRbeta analysis, collaborators shipped samples as frozen whole blood, isolated PBMCs, or DNA extracted from either of those sample types. From the cysteine up to the phenylalanine, the CDR3 has a length of 15 residues. Only the CDR3 part of the read is kept: 45 bases, read in frame from the first base. The germline ends are 9 bases apart after V is trimmed by 0 bases and J by 2 bases. Per the germline V gene (reference sequence), MNHEY is the CDR1 and SMNVEV is the CDR2. The sample consisted of peripheral blood. The chain couples TRBV27 to TRBJ2-3, with the D gene too uncertain to name. This TCR derives from a woman aged 40 to 50 with acute or convalescent COVID-19. The CDR3 protein is CASSLSTTPTDTQYF. The bases are TGTGCCAGCAGTTTATCCACCACACCCACAGATACGCAGTATTTT.